This T cell receptor beta chain was sequenced for a study of cytomegalovirus exposure and HLA in healthy donors. This clone has only one observation. PCR used 60 Vbeta primers and 13 Jbeta primers. Method: immunoSEQ multiplex PCR; TCRdb's copy keeps in-frame clones and lacks some. The sample yields 120,000 to 150,000 clones, 70% seen once. Sequencing was carried out using PBMCs. The sequence came from a woman aged 25 to 39 in good health and CMV-seronegative.

CDR3 amino acids: CASSFPGPPGVETQYF. The DNA for the CDR3 is TGTGCCAGCAGCTTCCCTGGGCCGCCCGGGGTCGAGACCCAGTACTTC. The chain uses TRBV7-9 and TRBJ2-5, with a weak D call TRBD2 (5 bases). The CDR3 has 16 residues. V lost 3 bases and J lost 5, with 19 bases in between. The germline V gene has CDR1 SEHNR and CDR2 FQNEAQ (reference sequence).